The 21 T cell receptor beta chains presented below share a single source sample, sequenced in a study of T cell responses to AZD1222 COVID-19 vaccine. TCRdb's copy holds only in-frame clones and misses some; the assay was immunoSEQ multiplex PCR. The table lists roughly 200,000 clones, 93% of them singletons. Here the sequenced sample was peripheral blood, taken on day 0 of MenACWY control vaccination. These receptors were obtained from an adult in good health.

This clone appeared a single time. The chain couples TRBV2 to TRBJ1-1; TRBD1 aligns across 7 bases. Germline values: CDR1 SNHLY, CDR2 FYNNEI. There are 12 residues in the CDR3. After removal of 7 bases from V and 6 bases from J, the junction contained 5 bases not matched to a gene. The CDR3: CASTWTGPEAFF. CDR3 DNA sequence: TGTGCCAGCACCTGGACAGGACCTGAAGCTTTCTTT.

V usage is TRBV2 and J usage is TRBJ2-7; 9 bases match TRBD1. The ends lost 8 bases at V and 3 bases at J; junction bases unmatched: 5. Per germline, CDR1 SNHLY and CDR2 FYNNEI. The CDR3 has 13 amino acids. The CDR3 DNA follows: TGTGCCAGCCCAGGGACAGGGATCTACGAGCAGTACTTC. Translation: CASPGTGIYEQYF.

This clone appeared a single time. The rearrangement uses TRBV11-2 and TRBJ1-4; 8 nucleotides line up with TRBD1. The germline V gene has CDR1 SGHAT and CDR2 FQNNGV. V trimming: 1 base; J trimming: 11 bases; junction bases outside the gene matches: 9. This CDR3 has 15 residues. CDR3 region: CASSLGGRGLVKLFF. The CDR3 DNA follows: TGTGCCAGCAGCTTAGGAGGCAGGGGGCTCGTTAAACTGTTTTTT.

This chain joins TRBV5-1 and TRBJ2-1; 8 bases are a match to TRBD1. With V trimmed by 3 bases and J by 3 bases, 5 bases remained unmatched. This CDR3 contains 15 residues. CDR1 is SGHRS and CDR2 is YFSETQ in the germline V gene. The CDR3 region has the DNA TGCGCCAGCAGCTATCAGGGGGCTTTCTACAATGAGCAGTTCTTC. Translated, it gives CASSYQGAFYNEQFF.

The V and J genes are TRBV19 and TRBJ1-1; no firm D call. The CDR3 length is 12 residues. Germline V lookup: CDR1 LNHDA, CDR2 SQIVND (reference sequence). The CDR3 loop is CASGNRGTEAFF. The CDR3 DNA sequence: TGTGCGTCGGGGAACCGGGGCACTGAAGCTTTCTTT.

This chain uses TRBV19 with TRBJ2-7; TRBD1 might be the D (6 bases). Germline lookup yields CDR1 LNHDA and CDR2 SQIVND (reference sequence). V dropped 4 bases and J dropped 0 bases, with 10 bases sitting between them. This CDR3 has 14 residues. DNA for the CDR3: TGTGCCAGTAGTAATCAGGGGAGCTCCTACGAGCAGTACTTC. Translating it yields CASSNQGSSYEQYF.

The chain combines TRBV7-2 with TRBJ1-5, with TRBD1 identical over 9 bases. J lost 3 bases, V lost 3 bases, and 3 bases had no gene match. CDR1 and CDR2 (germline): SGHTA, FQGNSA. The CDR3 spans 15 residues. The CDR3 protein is CASSLDRGYNQPQHF. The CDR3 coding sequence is TGTGCCAGCAGCTTGGACAGGGGATACAATCAGCCCCAGCATTTT.

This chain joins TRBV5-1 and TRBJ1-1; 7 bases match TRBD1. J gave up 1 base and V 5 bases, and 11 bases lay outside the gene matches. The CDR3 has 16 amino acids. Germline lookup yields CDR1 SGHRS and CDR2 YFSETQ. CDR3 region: CASSPTGYGPNTEAFF. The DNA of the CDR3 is TGCGCCAGCAGTCCGACAGGGTATGGGCCGAACACTGAAGCTTTCTTT. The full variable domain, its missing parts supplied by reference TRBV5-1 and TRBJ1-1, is KAGVTQTPRYLIKTRGQQVTLSCSPISGHRSVSWYQQTPGQGLQFLFEYFSETQRNKGNFPGRFSGRQFSNSRSEMNVSTLELGDSALYLCASSPTGYGPNTEAFFGQGTRLTVV.

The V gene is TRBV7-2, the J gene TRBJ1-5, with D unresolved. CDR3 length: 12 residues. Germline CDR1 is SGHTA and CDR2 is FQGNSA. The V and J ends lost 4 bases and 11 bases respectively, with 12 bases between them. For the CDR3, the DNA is TGTGCCAGCAGCTCAACACCCGGGGCCCAGCATTTT. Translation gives CASSSTPGAQHF.

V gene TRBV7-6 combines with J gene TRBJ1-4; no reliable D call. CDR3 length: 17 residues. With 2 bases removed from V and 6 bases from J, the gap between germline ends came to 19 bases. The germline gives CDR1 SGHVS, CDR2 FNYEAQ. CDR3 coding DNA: TGTGCCAGCAGCTTACCTCCCCGAGGACGGGGATATGAAAAACTGTTTTTT. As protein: CASSLPPRGRGYEKLFF.

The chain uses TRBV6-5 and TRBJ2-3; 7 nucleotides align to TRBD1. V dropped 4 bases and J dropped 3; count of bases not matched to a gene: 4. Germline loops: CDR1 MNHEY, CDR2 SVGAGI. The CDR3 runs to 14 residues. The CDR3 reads CASSSRRGTDTQYF. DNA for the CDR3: TGTGCCAGCAGTTCCCGCAGGGGGACAGATACGCAGTATTTT.

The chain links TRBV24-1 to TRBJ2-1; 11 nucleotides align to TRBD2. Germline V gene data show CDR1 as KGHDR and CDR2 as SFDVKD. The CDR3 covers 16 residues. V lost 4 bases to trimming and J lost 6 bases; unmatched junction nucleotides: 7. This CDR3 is CATSDPGTSGFNEQFF. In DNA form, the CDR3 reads TGTGCCACCAGTGACCCCGGGACTAGCGGCTTCAATGAGCAGTTCTTC.

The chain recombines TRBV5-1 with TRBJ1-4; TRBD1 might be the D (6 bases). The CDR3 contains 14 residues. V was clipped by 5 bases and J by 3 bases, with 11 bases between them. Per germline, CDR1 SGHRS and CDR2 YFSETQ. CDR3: CASSTGSPNEKLFF. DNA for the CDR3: TGCGCCAGCAGTACAGGGTCCCCTAATGAAAAACTGTTTTTT.

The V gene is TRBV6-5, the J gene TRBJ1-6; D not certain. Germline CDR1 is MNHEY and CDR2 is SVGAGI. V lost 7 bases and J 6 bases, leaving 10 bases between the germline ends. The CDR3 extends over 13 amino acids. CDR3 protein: CASNPGFNSPLHF. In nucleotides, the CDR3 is TGTGCCAGCAACCCGGGTTTTAATTCACCCCTCCACTTT.

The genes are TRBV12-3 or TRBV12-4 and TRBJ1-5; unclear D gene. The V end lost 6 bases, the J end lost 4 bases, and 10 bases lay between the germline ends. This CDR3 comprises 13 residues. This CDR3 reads CASRSRLNQPQHF. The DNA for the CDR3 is TGTGCCAGCAGGAGTAGGCTGAATCAGCCCCAGCATTTT.

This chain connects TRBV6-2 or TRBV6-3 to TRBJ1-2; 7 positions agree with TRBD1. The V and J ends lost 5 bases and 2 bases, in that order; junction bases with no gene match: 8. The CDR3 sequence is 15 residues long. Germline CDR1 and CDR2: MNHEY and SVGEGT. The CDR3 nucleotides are TGTGCCAGCAGTGCCGGGACAGTGATAAACTATGGCTACACCTTC. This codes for CASSAGTVINYGYTF.

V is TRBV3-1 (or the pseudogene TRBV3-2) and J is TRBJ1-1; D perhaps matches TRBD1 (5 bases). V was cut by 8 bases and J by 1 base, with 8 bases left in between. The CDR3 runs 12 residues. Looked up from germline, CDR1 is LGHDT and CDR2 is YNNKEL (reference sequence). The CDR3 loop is CASRTGNTEAFF. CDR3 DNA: TGTGCCAGCCGCACAGGGAACACTGAAGCTTTCTTT.

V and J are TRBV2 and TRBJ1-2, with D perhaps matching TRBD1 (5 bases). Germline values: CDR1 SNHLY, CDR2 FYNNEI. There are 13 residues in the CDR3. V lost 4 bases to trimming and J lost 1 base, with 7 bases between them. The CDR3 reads CASSGDGNYGYTF. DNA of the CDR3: TGTGCCAGCAGTGGGGACGGTAACTATGGCTACACCTTC. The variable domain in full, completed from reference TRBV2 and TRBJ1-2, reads EPEVTQTPSHQVTQMGQEVILRCVPISNHLYFYWYRQILGQKVEFLVSFYNNEISEKSEIFDDQFSVERPDGSNFTLKIRSTKLEDSAMYFCASSGDGNYGYTFGSGTRLTVV.

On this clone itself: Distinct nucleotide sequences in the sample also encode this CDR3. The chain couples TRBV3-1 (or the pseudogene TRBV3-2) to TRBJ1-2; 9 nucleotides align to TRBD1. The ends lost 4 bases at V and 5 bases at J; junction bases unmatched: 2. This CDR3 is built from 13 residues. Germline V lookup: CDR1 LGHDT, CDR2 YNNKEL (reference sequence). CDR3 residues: CASSPGTGYGYTF. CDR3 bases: TGTGCCAGCAGCCCCGGGACAGGGTATGGCTACACCTTC.

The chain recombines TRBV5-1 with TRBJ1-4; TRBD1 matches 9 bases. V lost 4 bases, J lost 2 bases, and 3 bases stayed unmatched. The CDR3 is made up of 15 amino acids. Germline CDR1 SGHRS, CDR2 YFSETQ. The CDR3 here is CASSKTGGTNEKLFF. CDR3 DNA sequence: TGCGCCAGCAGCAAAACAGGGGGCACTAATGAAAAACTGTTTTTT.

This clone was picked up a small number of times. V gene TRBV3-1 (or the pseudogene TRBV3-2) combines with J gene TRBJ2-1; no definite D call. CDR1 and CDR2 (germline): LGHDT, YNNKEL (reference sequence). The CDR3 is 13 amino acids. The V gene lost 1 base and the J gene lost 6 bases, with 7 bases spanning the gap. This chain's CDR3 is CASSQVSFNEQFF. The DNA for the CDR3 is TGTGCCAGCAGCCAAGTCAGCTTCAATGAGCAGTTCTTC.